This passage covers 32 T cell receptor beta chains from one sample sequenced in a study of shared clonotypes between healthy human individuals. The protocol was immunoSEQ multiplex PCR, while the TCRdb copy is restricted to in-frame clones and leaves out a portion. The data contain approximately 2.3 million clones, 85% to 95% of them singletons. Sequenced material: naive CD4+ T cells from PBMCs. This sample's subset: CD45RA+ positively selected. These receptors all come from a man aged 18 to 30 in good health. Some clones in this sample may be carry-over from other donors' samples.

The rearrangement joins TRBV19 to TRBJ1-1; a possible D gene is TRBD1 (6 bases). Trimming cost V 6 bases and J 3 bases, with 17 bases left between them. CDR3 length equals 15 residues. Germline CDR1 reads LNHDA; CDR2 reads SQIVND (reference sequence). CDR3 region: CASRWVPPGDTEAFF. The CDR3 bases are TGTGCCAGTAGATGGGTCCCCCCAGGGGACACTGAAGCTTTCTTT.

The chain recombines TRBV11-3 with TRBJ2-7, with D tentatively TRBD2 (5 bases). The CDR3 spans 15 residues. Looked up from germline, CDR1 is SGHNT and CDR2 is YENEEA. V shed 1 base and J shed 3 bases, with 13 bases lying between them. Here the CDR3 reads CASSLGQDGVYEQYF. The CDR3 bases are TGTGCCAGCAGCTTAGGGCAAGACGGGGTCTACGAGCAGTACTTC.

This chain's CDR3 is CASRVGDTQYF. For the CDR3, the DNA is TGTGCCAGCAGAGTAGGAGATACGCAGTATTTT. V gene TRBV28 combines with J gene TRBJ2-3; D ambiguous. Germline lookup yields CDR1 MDHEN and CDR2 SYDVKM. V was shortened by 6 bases and J by 5 bases, with 6 bases between the two germline ends. This CDR3 region has 11 residues.

CDR3 nucleotide sequence: TGTGCCAGCAGCCCCCGACAGGGGTGGCGAGAGACCCAGTACTTC. Amino acid sequence: CASSPRQGWRETQYF. The chain uses TRBV7-9 and TRBJ2-5; 8 positions match TRBD1. Germline CDR1 SEHNR, CDR2 FQNEAQ (reference sequence). V lost 5 bases to trimming and J lost 4 bases; unmatched junction nucleotides: 9. The CDR3 extends over 15 amino acids.

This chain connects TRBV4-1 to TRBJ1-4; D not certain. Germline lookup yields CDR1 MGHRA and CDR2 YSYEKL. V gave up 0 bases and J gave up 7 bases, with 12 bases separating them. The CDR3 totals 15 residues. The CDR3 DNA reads TGCGCCAGCAGCCAAGAAGGGCACGGGAGTGAAAAACTGTTTTTT. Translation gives CASSQEGHGSEKLFF.

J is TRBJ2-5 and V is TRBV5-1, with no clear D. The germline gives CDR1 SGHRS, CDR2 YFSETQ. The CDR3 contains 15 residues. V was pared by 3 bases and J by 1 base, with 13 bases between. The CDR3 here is CASSSAMEIQETQYF. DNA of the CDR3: TGCGCCAGCAGCTCCGCCATGGAGATCCAAGAGACCCAGTACTTC.

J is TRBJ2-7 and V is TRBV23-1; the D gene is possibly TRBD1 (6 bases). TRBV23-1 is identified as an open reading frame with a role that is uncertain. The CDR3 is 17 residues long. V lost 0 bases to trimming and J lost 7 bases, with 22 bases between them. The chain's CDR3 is CASSQSRLGANLREQYF. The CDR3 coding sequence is TGCGCCAGCAGTCAATCGCGGCTGGGGGCGAACCTACGGGAGCAGTACTTC.

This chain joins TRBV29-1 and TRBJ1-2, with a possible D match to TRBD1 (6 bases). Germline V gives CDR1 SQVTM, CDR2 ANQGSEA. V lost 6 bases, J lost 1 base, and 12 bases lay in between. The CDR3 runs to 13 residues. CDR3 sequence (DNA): TGCAGCGTGGTACAGGGAAGTAACTATGGCTACACCTTC. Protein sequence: CSVVQGSNYGYTF.

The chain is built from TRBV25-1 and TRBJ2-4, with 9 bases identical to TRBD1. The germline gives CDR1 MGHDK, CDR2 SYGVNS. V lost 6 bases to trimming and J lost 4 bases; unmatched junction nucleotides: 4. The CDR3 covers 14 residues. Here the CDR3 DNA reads TGTGCCAGCAGGGACAGGGGCCCAAAAAACATTCAGTACTTC. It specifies CASRDRGPKNIQYF.

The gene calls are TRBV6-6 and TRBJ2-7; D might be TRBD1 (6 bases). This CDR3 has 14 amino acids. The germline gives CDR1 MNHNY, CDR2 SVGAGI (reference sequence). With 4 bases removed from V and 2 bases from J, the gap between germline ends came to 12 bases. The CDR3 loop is CASSSFRGAYEQYF. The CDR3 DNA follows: TGTGCCAGCAGTTCGTTCAGGGGCGCCTACGAGCAGTACTTC.

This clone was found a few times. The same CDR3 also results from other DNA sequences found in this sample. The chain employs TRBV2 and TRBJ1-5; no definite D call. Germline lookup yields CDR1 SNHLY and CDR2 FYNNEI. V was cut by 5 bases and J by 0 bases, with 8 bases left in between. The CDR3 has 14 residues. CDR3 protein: CASSRQSSNQPQHF. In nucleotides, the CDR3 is TGTGCCAGCAGTAGACAAAGTAGCAATCAGCCCCAGCATTTT. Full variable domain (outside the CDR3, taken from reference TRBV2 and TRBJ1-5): EPEVTQTPSHQVTQMGQEVILRCVPISNHLYFYWYRQILGQKVEFLVSFYNNEISEKSEIFDDQFSVERPDGSNFTLKIRSTKLEDSAMYFCASSRQSSNQPQHFGDGTRLSIL.

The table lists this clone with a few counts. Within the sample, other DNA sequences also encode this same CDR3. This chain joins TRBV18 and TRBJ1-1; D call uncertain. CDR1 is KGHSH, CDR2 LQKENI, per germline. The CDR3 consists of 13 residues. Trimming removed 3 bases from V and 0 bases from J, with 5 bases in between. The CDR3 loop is CASSPELNTEAFF. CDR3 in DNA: TGTGCCAGCTCACCCGAATTGAACACTGAAGCTTTCTTT.

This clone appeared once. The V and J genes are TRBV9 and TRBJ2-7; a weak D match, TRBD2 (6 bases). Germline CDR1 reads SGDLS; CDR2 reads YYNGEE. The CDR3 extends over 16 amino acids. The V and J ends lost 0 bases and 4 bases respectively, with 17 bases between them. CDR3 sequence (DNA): TGTGCCAGCAGCGTAGGAGGTGGTAGCGGACTTTACGAGCAGTACTTC. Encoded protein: CASSVGGGSGLYEQYF.

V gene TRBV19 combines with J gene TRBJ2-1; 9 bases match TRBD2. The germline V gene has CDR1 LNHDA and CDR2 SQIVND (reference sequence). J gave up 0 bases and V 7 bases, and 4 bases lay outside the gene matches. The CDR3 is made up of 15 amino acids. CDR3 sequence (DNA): TGTGCCAGTAAGGCGGGAGGGCCCTCCTACAATGAGCAGTTCTTC. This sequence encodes CASKAGGPSYNEQFF.

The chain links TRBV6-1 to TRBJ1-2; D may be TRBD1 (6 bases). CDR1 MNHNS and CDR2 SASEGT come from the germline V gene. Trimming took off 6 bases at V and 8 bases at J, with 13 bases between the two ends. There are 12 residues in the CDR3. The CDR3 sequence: CASRGGPSGYTF. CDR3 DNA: TGTGCCAGCAGGGGGGGGCCGTCCGGCTACACCTTC.

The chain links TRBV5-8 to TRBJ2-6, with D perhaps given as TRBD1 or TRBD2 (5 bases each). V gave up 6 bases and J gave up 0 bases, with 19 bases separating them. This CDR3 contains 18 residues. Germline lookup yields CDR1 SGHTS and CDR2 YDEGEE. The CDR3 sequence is CASTLALGVPSGANVLTF. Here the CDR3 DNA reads TGTGCCAGCACCCTTGCGTTGGGGGTTCCCTCTGGGGCCAACGTCCTGACTTTC. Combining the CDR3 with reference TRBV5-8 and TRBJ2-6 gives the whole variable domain EAGVTQSPTHLIKTRGQQATLRCSPISGHTSVYWYQQALGLGLQFLLWYDEGEERNRGNFPPRFSGRQFPNYSSELNVNALELEDSALYLCASTLALGVPSGANVLTFGAGSRLTVL.

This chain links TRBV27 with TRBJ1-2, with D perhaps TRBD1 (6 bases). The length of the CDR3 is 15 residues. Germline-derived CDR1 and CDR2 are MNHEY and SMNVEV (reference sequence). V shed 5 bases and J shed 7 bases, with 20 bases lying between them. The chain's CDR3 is CASSPTGTPGGGYTF. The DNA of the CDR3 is TGTGCCAGCAGTCCCACCGGGACACCGGGTGGTGGCTACACCTTC.

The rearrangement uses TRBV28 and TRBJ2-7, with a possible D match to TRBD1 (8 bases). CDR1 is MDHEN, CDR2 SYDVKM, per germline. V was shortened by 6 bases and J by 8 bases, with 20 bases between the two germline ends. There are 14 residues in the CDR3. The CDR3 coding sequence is TGTGCCAGCAGCAAACAGGGGGGGGCCCCCAAGCAGTACTTC. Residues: CASSKQGGAPKQYF.

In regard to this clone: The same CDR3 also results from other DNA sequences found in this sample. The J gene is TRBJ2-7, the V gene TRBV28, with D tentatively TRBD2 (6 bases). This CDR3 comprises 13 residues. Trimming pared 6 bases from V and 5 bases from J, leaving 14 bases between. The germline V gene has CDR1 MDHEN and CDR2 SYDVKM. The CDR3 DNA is TGTGCCAGCAGCCTACCTACGGGGGACGAGCAGTACTTC. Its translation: CASSLPTGDEQYF.

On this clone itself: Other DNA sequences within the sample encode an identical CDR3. The CDR3, as DNA: TGTGCCAGCAGTTTCCAGAACACTGAAGCTTTCTTT. The encoded protein is CASSFQNTEAFF. V and J are TRBV6-5 and TRBJ1-1; no clear D. Trimming cost V 4 bases and J 1 base, with 4 bases left between them. Germline CDR1 and CDR2: MNHEY and SVGAGI. The CDR3 loop spans 12 amino acids.

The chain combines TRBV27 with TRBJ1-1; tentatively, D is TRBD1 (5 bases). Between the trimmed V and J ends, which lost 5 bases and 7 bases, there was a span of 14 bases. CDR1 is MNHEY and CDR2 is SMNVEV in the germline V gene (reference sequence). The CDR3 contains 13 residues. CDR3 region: CASSPLDSYEAFF. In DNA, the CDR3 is TGTGCCAGCAGTCCCCTTGACAGCTATGAAGCTTTCTTT.

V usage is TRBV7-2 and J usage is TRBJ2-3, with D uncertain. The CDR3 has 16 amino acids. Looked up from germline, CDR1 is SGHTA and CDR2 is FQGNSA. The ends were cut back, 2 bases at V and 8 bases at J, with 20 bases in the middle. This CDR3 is CASSLLAATRKGTQYF. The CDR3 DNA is TGTGCCAGCAGCTTATTGGCGGCTACAAGAAAGGGTACGCAGTATTTT.

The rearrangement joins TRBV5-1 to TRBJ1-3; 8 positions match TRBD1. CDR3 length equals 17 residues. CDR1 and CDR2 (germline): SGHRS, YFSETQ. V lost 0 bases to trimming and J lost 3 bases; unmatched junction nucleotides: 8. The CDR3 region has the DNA TGCGCCAGCAGCTTGGGAGCCGGGACAGGAGATGGAAACACCATATATTTT. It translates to CASSLGAGTGDGNTIYF.

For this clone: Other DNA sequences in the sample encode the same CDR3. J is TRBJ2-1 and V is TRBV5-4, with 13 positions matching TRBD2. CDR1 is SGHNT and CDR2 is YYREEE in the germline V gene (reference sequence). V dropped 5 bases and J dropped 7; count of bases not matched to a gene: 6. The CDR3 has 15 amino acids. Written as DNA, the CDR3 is TGTGCCAGCAGTTTTCCGGGACTAGCGGGAAATGAGCAGTTCTTC. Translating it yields CASSFPGLAGNEQFF.

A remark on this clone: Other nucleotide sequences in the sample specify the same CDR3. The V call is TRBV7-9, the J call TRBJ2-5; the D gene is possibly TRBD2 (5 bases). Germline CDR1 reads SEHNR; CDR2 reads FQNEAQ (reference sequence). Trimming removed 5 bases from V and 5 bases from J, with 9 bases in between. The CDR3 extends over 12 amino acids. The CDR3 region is CASSPRGETQYF. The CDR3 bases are TGTGCCAGCAGCCCTCGAGGGGAGACCCAGTACTTC.

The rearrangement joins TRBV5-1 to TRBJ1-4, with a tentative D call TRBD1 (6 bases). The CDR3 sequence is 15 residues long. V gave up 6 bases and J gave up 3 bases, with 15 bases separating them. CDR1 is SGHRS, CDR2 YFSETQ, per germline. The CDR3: CASTIDTGPNEKLFF. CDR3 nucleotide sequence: TGCGCCAGCACGATTGATACAGGGCCTAATGAAAAACTGTTTTTT.

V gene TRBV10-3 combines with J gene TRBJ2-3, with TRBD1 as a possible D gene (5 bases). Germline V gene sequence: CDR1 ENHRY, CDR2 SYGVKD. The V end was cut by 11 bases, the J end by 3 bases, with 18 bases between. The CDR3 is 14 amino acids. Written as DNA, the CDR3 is TGTGCCGCGGAGCGCCAGAAGGGGACAGATACGCAGTATTTT. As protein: CAAERQKGTDTQYF.

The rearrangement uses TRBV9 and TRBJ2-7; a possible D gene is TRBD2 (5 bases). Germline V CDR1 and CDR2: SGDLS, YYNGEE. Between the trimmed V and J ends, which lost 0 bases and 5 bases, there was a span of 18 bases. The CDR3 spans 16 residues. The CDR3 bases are TGTGCCAGCAGCGTAGCTAGCCAGGTTCCCCGACACGAGCAGTACTTC. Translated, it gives CASSVASQVPRHEQYF.

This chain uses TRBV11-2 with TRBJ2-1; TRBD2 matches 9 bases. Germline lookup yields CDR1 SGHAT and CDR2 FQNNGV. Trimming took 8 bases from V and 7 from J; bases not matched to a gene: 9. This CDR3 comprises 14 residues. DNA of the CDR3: TGTGCCAGCCCCACGCGGGAGGGCCGGAATGAGCAGTTCTTC. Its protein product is CASPTREGRNEQFF.

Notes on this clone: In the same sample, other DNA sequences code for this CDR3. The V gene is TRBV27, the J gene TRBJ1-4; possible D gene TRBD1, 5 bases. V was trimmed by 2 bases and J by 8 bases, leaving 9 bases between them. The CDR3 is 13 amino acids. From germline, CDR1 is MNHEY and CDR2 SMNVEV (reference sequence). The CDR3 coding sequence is TGTGCCAGCAGTTTACGGAGGGACGAAAAACTGTTTTTT. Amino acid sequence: CASSLRRDEKLFF. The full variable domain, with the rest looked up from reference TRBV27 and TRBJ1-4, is EAQVTQNPRYLITVTGKKLTVTCSQNMNHEYMSWYRQDPGLGLRQIYYSMNVEVTDKGDVPEGYKVSRKEKRNFPLILESPSPNQTSLYFCASSLRRDEKLFFGSGTQLSVL.

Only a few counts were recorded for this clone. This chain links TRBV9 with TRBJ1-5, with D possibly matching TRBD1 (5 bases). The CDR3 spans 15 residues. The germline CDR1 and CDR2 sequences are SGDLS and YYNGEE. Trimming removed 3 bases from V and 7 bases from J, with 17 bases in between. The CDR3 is CASSAFVGVGQPQHF. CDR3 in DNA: TGTGCCAGCAGCGCTTTTGTGGGGGTCGGGCAGCCCCAGCATTTT.

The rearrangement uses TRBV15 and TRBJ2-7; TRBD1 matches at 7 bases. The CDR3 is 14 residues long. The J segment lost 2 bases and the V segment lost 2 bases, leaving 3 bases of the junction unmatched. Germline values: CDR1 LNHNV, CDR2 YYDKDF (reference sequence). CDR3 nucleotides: TGTGCCACCAGCAGATCGACAGGGACCTACGAGCAGTACTTC. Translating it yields CATSRSTGTYEQYF.